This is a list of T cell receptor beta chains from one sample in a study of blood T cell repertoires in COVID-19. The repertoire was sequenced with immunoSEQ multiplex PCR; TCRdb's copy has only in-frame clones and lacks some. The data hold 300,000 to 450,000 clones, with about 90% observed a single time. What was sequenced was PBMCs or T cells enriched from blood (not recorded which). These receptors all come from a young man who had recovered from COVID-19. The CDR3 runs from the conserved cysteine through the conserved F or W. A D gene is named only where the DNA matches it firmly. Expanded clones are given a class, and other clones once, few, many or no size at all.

CDR3aa: CASSFIPFDRDGYTF; CDR3nt: TGCGCCAGCAGCTTCATACCTTTTGACCGGGATGGCTACACCTTC; abundance: NA; v_gene: TRBV5-1; d_gene: NA; j_gene: TRBJ1-2
CDR3aa: CASSTGQGGYNEQFF; CDR3nt: TGCGCCAGCAGCACCGGACAGGGCGGCTACAATGAGCAGTTCTTC; abundance: NA; v_gene: TRBV5-1; d_gene: TRBD1; j_gene: TRBJ2-1
CDR3aa: CASSSGRGALDGYTF; CDR3nt: TGTGCCAGCAGCTCTGGGCGGGGGGCGCTTGATGGCTACACCTTC; abundance: NA; v_gene: TRBV7-8; d_gene: NA; j_gene: TRBJ1-2
CDR3aa: CASSVNTWTERGSPLHF; CDR3nt: TGTGCCAGCAGCGTTAACACTTGGACAGAGCGAGGTTCACCCCTCCACTTT; abundance: NA; v_gene: TRBV9; d_gene: NA; j_gene: TRBJ1-6
CDR3aa: CASREDRLAVTDTQYF; CDR3nt: TGTGCCAGCAGGGAAGACCGACTAGCGGTCACAGATACGCAGTATTTT; abundance: NA; v_gene: TRBV2; d_gene: TRBD2; j_gene: TRBJ2-3
CDR3aa: CASGPISGKYF; CDR3nt: TGTGCCAGCGGCCCAATCAGCGGAAAGTATTTT; abundance: NA; v_gene: TRBV9; d_gene: NA; j_gene: TRBJ2-3
CDR3aa: CASSRDRGSNQPQHF; CDR3nt: TGTGCCAGCAGTCGGGACAGGGGAAGCAATCAGCCCCAGCATTTT; abundance: NA; v_gene: TRBV2; d_gene: TRBD1; j_gene: TRBJ1-5
CDR3aa: CASSIGQGVVTIYF; CDR3nt: TGTGCCAGCAGCATCGGACAGGGGGTAGTCACCATATATTTT; abundance: NA; v_gene: TRBV11-2; d_gene: TRBD1; j_gene: TRBJ1-3
CDR3aa: CASSVGGGAFEKLFF; CDR3nt: TGTGCCAGCAGCGTAGGCGGGGGCGCGTTTGAAAAACTGTTTTTT; abundance: once; v_gene: TRBV9; d_gene: NA; j_gene: TRBJ1-4
CDR3aa: CASSFGRGGRDTQYF; CDR3nt: TGTGCCAGCAGTTTCGGGCGGGGGGGGCGAGATACGCAGTATTTT; abundance: NA; v_gene: TRBV27; d_gene: TRBD2; j_gene: TRBJ2-3
CDR3aa: CASSLLAGTYNEQFF; CDR3nt: TGTGCCAGCAGCCTCCTAGCGGGGACCTACAATGAGCAGTTCTTC; abundance: NA; v_gene: TRBV2; d_gene: TRBD2; j_gene: TRBJ2-1
CDR3aa: CASRRRDSRNSPLHF; CDR3nt: TGTGCCAGTAGAAGACGGGACAGTAGAAATTCACCCCTCCACTTT; abundance: NA; v_gene: TRBV19; d_gene: TRBD1; j_gene: TRBJ1-6
CDR3aa: CASSFGLAGQDTQYF; CDR3nt: TGTGCCAGCAGCTTTGGACTAGCGGGTCAAGATACGCAGTATTTT; abundance: NA; v_gene: TRBV7-2; d_gene: TRBD2; j_gene: TRBJ2-3
CDR3aa: CSVEDLTTGGYTF; CDR3nt: TGCAGCGTTGAAGATTTGACTACGGGCGGCTACACCTTC; abundance: NA; v_gene: TRBV29-1; d_gene: NA; j_gene: TRBJ1-2
CDR3aa: CASGSGAAGETQYF; CDR3nt: TGTGCCAGTGGTAGCGGGGCCGCGGGAGAGACCCAGTACTTC; abundance: NA; v_gene: TRBV19; d_gene: TRBD2; j_gene: TRBJ2-5
CDR3aa: CASSGNRGSYNSPLHF; CDR3nt: TGTGCCAGCAGCGGTAACAGGGGCTCCTATAATTCACCCCTCCACTTT; abundance: NA; v_gene: TRBV7-8; d_gene: TRBD1; j_gene: TRBJ1-6
CDR3aa: CASSQETQAGGSVGYTF; CDR3nt: TGCGCCAGCAGCCAAGAAACCCAGGCAGGGGGGTCAGTTGGCTACACCTTC; abundance: once; v_gene: TRBV4-1; d_gene: TRBD1; j_gene: TRBJ1-2
CDR3aa: CASGASWDYGYTF; CDR3nt: TGTGCCAGCGGAGCCAGTTGGGACTATGGCTACACCTTC; abundance: few; v_gene: TRBV3-1/TRBV3-2; d_gene: NA; j_gene: TRBJ1-2
CDR3aa: CASSLGGLEAPNEQFF; CDR3nt: TGTGCCAGCAGCTTAGGCGGACTAGAGGCCCCCAATGAGCAGTTCTTC; abundance: NA; v_gene: TRBV5-6; d_gene: TRBD2; j_gene: TRBJ2-1
CDR3aa: CASTSGGRTEAFF; CDR3nt: TGTGCCAGCACCTCCGGGGGACGGACTGAAGCTTTCTTT; abundance: few; v_gene: TRBV2; d_gene: NA; j_gene: TRBJ1-1
CDR3aa: CASSRGPGNTIYF; CDR3nt: TGTGCCAGCAGCCGGGGTCCGGGAAACACCATATATTTT; abundance: once; v_gene: TRBV12-3/TRBV12-4; d_gene: NA; j_gene: TRBJ1-3
CDR3aa: CASSPTTGDAAKLFF; CDR3nt: TGTGCCAGCAGCCCTACGACAGGGGATGCGGCAAAACTGTTTTTT; abundance: NA; v_gene: TRBV9; d_gene: TRBD1; j_gene: TRBJ1-4
CDR3aa: CASSQDPSGDVTGELFF; CDR3nt: TGTGCCAGCAGCCAAGATCCCTCAGGGGATGTCACCGGGGAGCTGTTTTTT; abundance: once; v_gene: TRBV4-2; d_gene: NA; j_gene: TRBJ2-2
CDR3aa: CASNRGEDYGYTF; CDR3nt: TGTGCCAGCAATCGGGGAGAGGACTATGGCTACACCTTC; abundance: NA; v_gene: TRBV7-9; d_gene: NA; j_gene: TRBJ1-2
CDR3aa: CASSVRNTEAFF; CDR3nt: TGTGCCAGCAGCGTCAGAAACACTGAAGCTTTCTTT; abundance: NA; v_gene: TRBV12-3/TRBV12-4; d_gene: NA; j_gene: TRBJ1-1
CDR3aa: CAICRDRGDEQYF; CDR3nt: TGTGCCATCTGCCGGGACAGGGGCGACGAGCAGTACTTC; abundance: NA; v_gene: TRBV10-3; d_gene: TRBD1; j_gene: TRBJ2-7
CDR3aa: CASTGGYGYTF; CDR3nt: TGTGCCAGCACAGGGGGTTATGGCTACACCTTC; abundance: NA; v_gene: TRBV2; d_gene: TRBD1; j_gene: TRBJ1-2
CDR3aa: CATSIAQGGHNEQFF; CDR3nt: TGTGCCACCAGCATTGCACAGGGGGGCCACAATGAGCAGTTCTTC; abundance: NA; v_gene: TRBV15; d_gene: TRBD1; j_gene: TRBJ2-1
CDR3aa: CASSTGTVRDTEAFF; CDR3nt: TGTGCCAGCAGCACCGGGACAGTTCGGGACACTGAAGCTTTCTTT; abundance: NA; v_gene: TRBV5-4; d_gene: TRBD1; j_gene: TRBJ1-1
CDR3aa: CATSRDSASGSYEQYF; CDR3nt: TGTGCCACCAGCAGAGATAGCGCTAGCGGCTCCTACGAGCAGTACTTC; abundance: NA; v_gene: TRBV15; d_gene: TRBD2; j_gene: TRBJ2-7
CDR3aa: CASSLAGVNSPLHF; CDR3nt: TGTGCCAGCAGCTTAGCAGGGGTAAATTCACCCCTCCACTTT; abundance: once; v_gene: TRBV7-9; d_gene: NA; j_gene: TRBJ1-6
CDR3aa: CASSTKGDRASEAFF; CDR3nt: TGTGCCAGCAGCACCAAGGGGGACAGGGCTTCTGAAGCTTTCTTT; abundance: NA; v_gene: TRBV9; d_gene: TRBD1; j_gene: TRBJ1-1
CDR3aa: CASSPPGLGVNTEAFF; CDR3nt: TGTGCCAGCTCACCACCTGGGTTAGGGGTGAACACTGAAGCTTTCTTT; abundance: NA; v_gene: TRBV18; d_gene: NA; j_gene: TRBJ1-1
CDR3aa: CASSPYRGEGEKLFF; CDR3nt: TGTGCCAGCTCACCCTACAGGGGAGAAGGTGAAAAACTGTTTTTT; abundance: few; v_gene: TRBV18; d_gene: TRBD1; j_gene: TRBJ1-4
CDR3aa: CASSRSGQQRYTF; CDR3nt: TGTGCCAGCAGTCGATCGGGACAGCAACGCTACACCTTC; abundance: few; v_gene: TRBV6-6; d_gene: TRBD1; j_gene: TRBJ1-2
CDR3aa: CASSRTGNYGYTF; CDR3nt: TGTGCCAGCAGCCGAACAGGGAACTATGGCTACACCTTC; abundance: NA; v_gene: TRBV5-8; d_gene: NA; j_gene: TRBJ1-2
CDR3aa: CASSQLGTVNTEAFF; CDR3nt: TGCGCCAGCAGCCAACTCGGGACAGTGAACACTGAAGCTTTCTTT; abundance: NA; v_gene: TRBV4-1; d_gene: TRBD1; j_gene: TRBJ1-1
CDR3aa: CASSINGQGVYEQYF; CDR3nt: TGTGCCAGTAGTATAAACGGACAGGGAGTCTACGAGCAGTACTTC; abundance: NA; v_gene: TRBV19; d_gene: TRBD1; j_gene: TRBJ2-7
CDR3aa: CASSPRQGATTGELFF; CDR3nt: TGTGCCAGCTCACCCCGACAGGGGGCTACCACCGGGGAGCTGTTTTTT; abundance: NA; v_gene: TRBV18; d_gene: TRBD1; j_gene: TRBJ2-2
CDR3aa: CASGVAGTGQNIQYF; CDR3nt: TGTGCTAGTGGTGTTGCCGGGACAGGGCAAAACATTCAGTACTTC; abundance: NA; v_gene: TRBV12-5; d_gene: TRBD1; j_gene: TRBJ2-4
CDR3aa: CASQERQGANTEAFF; CDR3nt: TGTGCCAGTCAAGAAAGACAGGGGGCGAACACTGAAGCTTTCTTT; abundance: NA; v_gene: TRBV19; d_gene: TRBD1; j_gene: TRBJ1-1
CDR3aa: CASSLGTGPYNEQFF; CDR3nt: TGCGCCAGCAGCTTGGGGACAGGGCCCTACAATGAGCAGTTCTTC; abundance: NA; v_gene: TRBV5-1; d_gene: TRBD1; j_gene: TRBJ2-1
CDR3aa: CASSPFLSGNTIYF; CDR3nt: TGTGCCAGCAGCCCCTTCCTGTCCGGAAACACCATATATTTT; abundance: NA; v_gene: TRBV6-5; d_gene: NA; j_gene: TRBJ1-3
CDR3aa: CASSSRDSSYEQYF; CDR3nt: TGCGCCAGCAGCTCCCGGGACAGTTCCTACGAGCAGTACTTC; abundance: NA; v_gene: TRBV5-1; d_gene: TRBD1; j_gene: TRBJ2-7
CDR3aa: CASSLFRGSNEKLFF; CDR3nt: TGTGCCAGCAGCTTGTTCAGGGGTTCTAATGAAAAACTGTTTTTT; abundance: NA; v_gene: TRBV5-6; d_gene: NA; j_gene: TRBJ1-4
CDR3aa: CASRGQGLYGYTF; CDR3nt: TGTGCCAGCAGGGGACAGGGACTCTATGGCTACACCTTC; abundance: NA; v_gene: TRBV27; d_gene: TRBD1; j_gene: TRBJ1-2
CDR3aa: CASSLLLTDTQYF; CDR3nt: TGTGCCAGCAGCTTACTCCTCACAGATACGCAGTATTTT; abundance: once; v_gene: TRBV7-2; d_gene: NA; j_gene: TRBJ2-3
CDR3aa: CASSYGQGLQETQYF; CDR3nt: TGTGCCAGCAGTTATGGTCAGGGCCTACAAGAGACCCAGTACTTC; abundance: NA; v_gene: TRBV6-5; d_gene: NA; j_gene: TRBJ2-5